This T cell receptor beta chain was profiled in a study of CD8 T cells in Susac syndrome (dated by TCRdb to the late 2010s). Describing the broader study: Repertoire sequencing was used to test whether CD8+ T cell activation and differentiation in Susac syndrome was antigen driven. Paper-wide results and their limitations: The TCR sequencing and HLA analysis was acknowledged to have included a relatively small number of individuals.

RNA was extracted using the RNeasy kit, and about 0.45 to 1 microgram was reverse transcribed with random hexamers. TCR beta CDR3 regions were amplified with the immunoSEQ multiplex PCR assay covering 54 Vbeta and 13 Jbeta segments. PCR amplification bias was corrected using a synthetic template baseline for primer optimization and computational correction. The authors' pipeline ran thus. Only productive sequences were kept, with reads annotated to V, D and J genes according to IMGT and analyzed in immunoSEQ Analyzer. Clonality was computed as one minus Shannon entropy normalized by log2 of the number of productive unique sequences. Public and private clones were assessed among the 100 most prevalent clones of each patient and control. A clone was defined as Susac-specific if it was absent from the healthy and MS cohorts, from approximately 980 published viral clones and from other ImmuneACCESS disease sequences. TCRdb trimmed public reads at Q25 via fastp, called clones via MiXCR and kept in-frame beta chains. Rows matching on CDR3 protein sequence are summarized as one entry with the most common DNA and genes. These V and J calls are TCRdb output, not the study's own analysis. In this sample the table shows 150,000 to 200,000 distinct CDR3 sequences, about 94% of which occur a single time. The top ten clonotypes cover roughly 0.13% of the sample.

Notes on this clonotype: This receptor's antigen is unknown. The sample holds no much larger clone one base away, and base qualities are not on file.

Reading from cysteine to phenylalanine, the CDR3 counts 14 amino acids. The CDR3 DNA has 42 bases and is translated from base 1. According to the germline V gene, CDR1 reads SGHTA and CDR2 reads FQGNSA. V and J are truncated by 4 bases and 5 bases respectively, leaving an intervening sequence of 14 bases. High-throughput TCR beta sequencing profiled peripheral blood CD8+ and CD4+ T cells from healthy donors, Susac syndrome patients and multiple sclerosis patients. The healthy donors served as controls matched for age and sex. CD8+ TEMRA cells were enriched by FACS, while bulk CD8+ and CD4+ T cells were purified by magnetic negative isolation. Blood was collected in EDTA tubes and processed within 24 hours, with PBMCs isolated through density gradient centrifugation. PBMCs intended for TCR sequencing were cryopreserved in liquid nitrogen and thawed later in a water bath at 37 degrees C. The sorted or isolated CD4+, CD8+ and CD8+ TEMRA cells reached a purity of at least 90%.

Source material: CD4+ T cells from PBMCs. The rearrangement joined TRBV7-2 to TRBJ2-5; 5 matching bases give a weak D call of TRBD2. This TCR was recovered from a human donor in good health. The CDR3 here reads CASSSGPRGETQYF. The nucleotide sequence reads as follows: TGTGCCAGCAGCTCCGGGCCCAGAGGGGAGACCCAGTACTTC. The full variable domain, completed from the reference TRBV7-2 and TRBJ2-5 proteins outside the CDR3, reads GAGVSQSPSNKVTEKGKDVELRCDPISGHTALYWYRQSLGQGLEFLIYFQGNSAPDKSGLPSDRFSAERTGGSVSTLTIQRTQQEDSAVYLCASSSGPRGETQYFGPGTRLLVL.